The 9 T cell receptor beta chains reported below all come from one sample, sequenced in a study of human T cells and chemical hapten exposure. Each CDR3 protein is one row after TCRdb ran MiXCR on the RACE reads. This sample has 75,000 to 100,000 distinct CDR3 sequences; 12% occur once, and the top ten carry about 4%. Time point: patch test 1, 2 weeks after DPC sensitization. Treatment: therapeutic diphenylcyclopropenone sensitization with weekly scalp DPC. The sample was whole blood, taken in connection with sensitization to the hapten diphenylcyclopropenone (DPC). Source of these receptors: a woman aged 60-75 years with alopecia areata. Some clones in this sample may be carry-over from other donors' samples.

This clonotype turned up a few times. This sequence joins TRBV23-1 and TRBJ1-4, with D unresolved. TRBV23-1 is marked as an open reading frame, function uncertain. Trimming pared 0 bases from V and 8 bases from J, leaving 13 bases between. There are 15 residues in the CDR3. CDR3 region: CASSQSMGSEEKLFF. The DNA of the CDR3 is TGCGCCAGCAGTCAATCGATGGGGTCCGAGGAAAAACTGTTTTTT.

The rearrangement links TRBV11-1 to TRBJ2-7, with D uncertain. CDR3 length equals 12 residues. Trimming left V 3 bases short and J 7 bases short, with 10 bases between. Germline V CDR1 and CDR2: SGHAT, FQDESV (reference sequence). The DNA for the CDR3 is TGTGCCAGCAGCTTGAACTACGCGGAGCAGTACTTC. This encodes CASSLNYAEQYF.

The V gene is TRBV5-6, the J gene TRBJ1-5; D may be TRBD1 (6 bases). V lost 0 bases to trimming and J lost 7 bases, with 11 bases between them. The CDR3 consists of 14 residues. The germline V gene has CDR1 SGHDT and CDR2 YYEEEE. CDR3 DNA sequence: TGTGCCAGCAGCTTGGGGGGGGGCCAGCAGCCCCAGCATTTT. This gives the protein CASSLGGGQQPQHF.

V is TRBV9 and J is TRBJ2-1; possibly TRBD2 for D (5 bases). This CDR3 comprises 16 residues. The V end lost 0 bases, the J end lost 0 bases, and 10 bases lay between the germline ends. Germline lookup yields CDR1 SGDLS and CDR2 YYNGEE. In DNA, the CDR3 is TGTGCCAGCAGCGTAGGTACTGGGAGCTCCTACAATGAGCAGTTCTTC. It encodes CASSVGTGSSYNEQFF.

The chain uses TRBV7-8 and TRBJ2-1; D might be TRBD1 (6 bases). Germline V CDR1 and CDR2: SGHVS, FQNEAQ. V lost 0 bases, J lost 3 bases, and 12 bases lay in between. The CDR3 totals 16 residues. The CDR3 DNA sequence: TGTGCCAGCAGCTTAGCCCTTCCGGACAGCTACAATGAGCAGTTCTTC. Protein product: CASSLALPDSYNEQFF.

The rearrangement uses TRBV6-4 and TRBJ2-3; possible D gene TRBD2, 6 bases. Germline CDR1 is MRHNA and CDR2 is SNTAGT. With 9 bases removed from V and 2 bases from J, the gap between germline ends came to 12 bases. The CDR3 has 13 amino acids. Here the CDR3 DNA reads TGTGCCAGGGGGACTTTGCACACAGATACGCAGTATTTT. Its protein is CARGTLHTDTQYF.

This clonotype was seen many times. This chain links TRBV29-1 with TRBJ2-7, with 8 positions matching TRBD2. The CDR3 extends over 15 amino acids. Trimming at V came to 3 bases and at J to 1 base, leaving 8 bases not matched to a gene. Looked up from germline, CDR1 is SQVTM and CDR2 is ANQGSEA. The CDR3 loop reads CSVDLSRGGSYEQYF. CDR3 DNA sequence: TGCAGCGTTGATCTGTCCCGGGGGGGGTCCTACGAGCAGTACTTC.

This chain uses TRBV6-1 with TRBJ1-5; 8 positions match TRBD1. V lost 6 bases and J lost 6; bases outside the gene matches: 10. CDR1 MNHNS and CDR2 SASEGT come from the germline V gene. CDR3 size: 15 residues. This CDR3 is CASRKTGDDSQPQHF. The DNA for the CDR3 is TGTGCCAGCAGGAAGACAGGGGATGACAGTCAGCCCCAGCATTTT.

This clonotype was seen more than once but under ten times. The chain carries TRBV3-1 and TRBJ2-7; 9 bases are a match to TRBD2. Germline CDR1 reads LGHDT; CDR2 reads YNNKEL (reference sequence). The CDR3 is made up of 13 amino acids. With 7 bases clipped from V and 3 bases from J, the junction kept 4 bases outside the gene matches. This CDR3 reads CASTQRGVYEQYF. The DNA for the CDR3 is TGTGCCAGCACCCAGCGGGGGGTCTACGAGCAGTACTTC.